Reported below is one T cell receptor beta chain. The clone's antigen remains unknown. No much larger clone is present one base from it, and per-base qualities are unavailable. The record originates from a study of cytomegalovirus exposure and HLA in healthy donors (TCRdb year 2017). For context, the study as a whole: In an earlier analysis of some 610 of the donors, roughly 300 Gb of sequence data and 100 million or so unique TCR beta sequences from 150 million to 200 million T cells were reported. Among the roughly 370 genotyped donors, approximately 81% belonged to the genetic ancestry cluster associated with self-reported Caucasian donors. Using immunosequencing, the study profiled T cell repertoires from about 610 subjects and related those repertoires to cytomegalovirus serostatus. The study aimed to test whether signatures of past pathogen exposure could be identified by cataloging public T cell receptors. HLA typing covered class I and class II loci at four-digit resolution. A later genetic analysis took genome-wide SNP genotypes for about three fifths of the 666 donors and used that subset as a discovery cohort. The study combined high-throughput TCR immunosequencing, statistical association of individual TCRs with disease status, and machine learning to predict cytomegalovirus infection status. In the later analysis, no new phenotypic data were used to find candidate immune exposures; instead, reliance was placed on TCR beta sequences and their occurrence across donors. Every repertoire in the discovery cohort had been generated on one and the same sequencing platform. Roughly five DR-DQ haplotypes were handled as single units for association and clustering because linkage in the cohort was strong. To study patterns of TCR occurrence, a later analysis re-analyzed previously published TCR beta repertoires from 666 donors and added high-resolution HLA genotyping. Donor age, sex, ethnicity and CMV serostatus were collected together with the repertoire data. An earlier analysis of several hundred of the donors applied high-throughput TCR beta sequencing to assess whether each TCR beta V gene segment acted as functional or pseudogenic. Among some 410 genotyped donors of the cohort, an average of around 240,000 unique TCR beta nucleotide sequences were sequenced per donor, around a sixth of them non-productive. The number of typed donors differed by locus: about 629-630 for A, B, C, DRB1 and DQB1; 500 to 550 for DQA1; 606 for DPA1; and about 450 for DPB1. A separate validation cohort of over a hundred different subjects was used in addition to the approximately 610-subject first cohort. Approximately 300 gigabases of sequencing data and 70 million to 100 million unique TCR sequences made up an early release that covered around 640 HLA-typed donors. Findings and caveats that apply to the study as a whole: In a later analysis, HLA-associated TCR beta chains were found to be more clonally expanded and to have lower generation probabilities than equally common non-associated chains. In vitro tests confirmed that a few of the cytomegalovirus-associated TCR beta chains recognize cytomegalovirus antigens. The only immune exposure information available for the cohort was CMV serostatus. HLA typing was unavailable for some donors at each locus, so association tests used only the typed subset. Correlated functional status among segregating V segments might be attributable to linkage disequilibrium, but an unknown experimental factor could not be ruled out. In an earlier analysis of 587 of the donors, most TCR beta V segments appeared in productive rearrangements about 90% or about 30% of the time, broadly matching IMGT annotations. Because counts were too low, around 17 rarely observed V segments, including chromosome 9 orphons, were left out of the earlier analysis of 587 of the donors. Most CMV-associated TCR beta chains appeared to be HLA-restricted in a later analysis, and the HLA associations seemed to be driven largely by CMV exposure. A later genetic analysis reported fewer N-insertions in productive TCRs among donors in an Asian-associated ancestry cluster than the roughly 700-donor mean. Presence/absence analyses assumed roughly uniform sequencing depth across donors, an assumption that may not hold. Across donors, most TCR sequences were observed very rarely, whereas some public TCRs were present in many individuals. Several of the top co-occurrence clusters appeared to be linked to parvovirus B19, influenza, CMV and Epstein-Barr virus, according to a later analysis. When HLA alleles, especially DR and DQ, strongly co-occurred, attributing TCR associations to individual alleles was difficult. This cohort had only TCR beta chains sequenced, and the lack of alpha or paired-chain data limited which features could be detected. Specific HLA alleles were associated with some 15,000 TCR beta sequences at a false discovery rate of 0.05 in a later analysis. A total of about 180 TCR beta chains were listed by the study as associated with cytomegalovirus. A further reported finding was that TCR beta sequences accurately predicted the HLA-A and HLA-B alleles for most subjects in the first cohort. Cytomegalovirus status was reported to be diagnosed by the classifier with high specificity and sensitivity in both the original and validation cohorts. The authors suggested that the approach could potentially be extended to other disease states and immunological phenotypes. The sequencing pipeline was judged likely to have produced a cluster of highly shared sequence variants as a technical artifact. According to a later analysis, TCR association rates differed among HLA loci, with DRB1 alleles showing the most associated TCRs and HLA-C alleles showing the fewest. V-gene and J-gene trimming of TCR beta chains was associated with a missense DCLRE1C variant in a later genetic analysis, and the association was replicated in an independent cohort.

The cohort was made up of 666 healthy bone marrow donors. All cohort members were sampled while nominally healthy, although unrecorded immune exposures were likely present. The donor was CMV seronegative and was included in the group of a few hundred seronegative cohort members. A peripheral blood sample was collected from each donor, and TCR beta sequencing was performed on peripheral blood mononuclear cells. The Qiagen DNeasy Blood Extraction Kit was used to extract genomic DNA from the blood cell samples. Libraries were constructed by the immunoSEQ multiplex PCR assay. A mixture of 60 forward primers for TCR Vbeta segments and 13 reverse primers for TCR Jbeta segments was used in the multiplex PCR. Amplification of the CDR3 region of rearranged TCR beta genes was performed with a multiplex PCR assay on genomic DNA. On the Illumina HiSeq System, the amplified TCR beta libraries were sequenced as 87-base-pair reads. Per the original workflow: In a later analysis, tens of millions of unique TCR beta chains were counted across the approximately 670 repertoires, and about 9.9 million of these chains were shared by at least two donors. A nearest-neighbor algorithm error-corrected the raw reads and collapsed the reads into unique sequences, merging closely related sequences to remove PCR and sequencing errors. Alignment of CDR3 sequences to IMGT reference sequences was used to assign V, D and J gene segments. For a sequence to be retained, at least a six-nucleotide match to both a V gene segment and a J gene segment was required. Rearrangements were called productive when the CDR3 lacked stop codons and stayed in frame with V and J; all others were non-productive. Following IMGT convention, CDR3 was defined as the stretch from the second conserved V-encoded cysteine to the conserved J-encoded phenylalanine. The earlier analysis of approximately 500 of the donors excluded sequences that lacked an unambiguous match to a single V gene segment. In an earlier analysis of a few hundred of the donors, a V segment was called functional when productive rearrangements were above 56.7%, and segregating when the standard deviation between donors exceeded 5%. To diagnose cytomegalovirus status from the catalog of TCR beta chain sequences, a statistical classification framework was built. V and J gene assignment, in a later analysis, came from comparing TCR nucleotide sequences with IMGT/GENE-DB human TR gene sequences. The TCRdist pipeline was used in a later analysis to assign CDR3 sequences and most-parsimonious VDJ recombination scenarios. In a later analysis, every TCR beta chain was defined by the combination of its CDR3 amino acid sequence and its V-gene family, and reads without a unique V-gene family were dropped. In a later analysis, some 600 highly shared, low-generation-probability nucleotide sequences were removed to address suspected cross-contamination and a sequencing artifact. In a later analysis, a clonal expansion index for each public chain was calculated from normalized within-repertoire ranks of inferred template counts. In a later analysis, generation probabilities were computed using a VDJ recombination model fitted to out-of-frame rearrangements, and the results were checked against IGoR. In a later analysis, hypergeometric tests were used to score TCR-TCR, TCR-HLA and TCR-CMV co-occurrence, with a repertoire-size bias correction applied to TCR pairs. In a later analysis, false discovery rates were estimated by permuting HLA or CMV assignments 20 times. A later analysis grouped co-occurring TCRs with DBSCAN, adding TCRdist sequence similarity when clustering within HLA-allele-positive subsets. Repertoires with fewer than 30,000 or more than 120,000 public chains were left out of co-occurrence clustering, as were roughly five repertoires with anomalous nucleotide sharing. Entries here come from immuneACCESS through TCRdb and include only in-frame sequences with V and J called. Some clones fail to appear in such tables; in the studies checked, an unresolved V gene covers under half of the shortfall, and the cause of the remainder is unknown. That table gives V, J and clone size, and the DNA gave D and trimming. This sample has 80,000 to 100,000 clones in its table, and roughly 70% of those were observed once. The top ten clonotypes cover around 2.3% of the sample.

This TCR was sampled from a man aged 50 or older in good health and CMV-seronegative. The specimen sequenced was PBMCs.

Here the CDR3 is given as CASISWHAGADEQYF. The DNA reads TGTGCCAGCATCAGTTGGCACGCAGGGGCGGACGAGCAGTACTTC. The chain joins TRBV6-1 to TRBJ2-7; TRBD1 is perhaps the D gene, given 6 matching bases. V and J lose 7 bases and 5 bases, and a span of 21 bases separates them. From its cysteine to its phenylalanine, the CDR3 spans 15 amino acids. The sequence is cut down to CDR3 DNA, 45 bases in frame from base 1. For CDR1 and CDR2, the germline V gene lists MNHNS and SASEGT.